The TCR beta chain under discussion was sequenced for a study of regulatory T cells in long-lasting Graves disease. Through Arm-PCR of CDR3 regions and iRepertoire HTBI primers, TCR beta libraries were built. A single record per CDR3 protein comes from TCRdb applying MiXCR to the multiplex PCR reads. The sample records almost 350,000 distinct CDR3 sequences, 20% being singletons. Time point here: persistent/refractory GD, antithyroid drugs over 5 years with positive TRAb. RNA from PBMCs was the source of the TCR library. Germline values: CDR1 SNHLY, CDR2 FYNNEI. This CDR3 spans 13 amino acids. Trimming cost V 8 bases and J 4 bases, with 15 bases left between them.

The chain couples TRBV2 to TRBJ2-7; D gene ambiguous. The sample in question was peripheral blood mononuclear cells (PBMCs), obtained when the disease was refractory, from a patient treated with antithyroid drugs. The TCR sequence derives from a female donor with Graves disease. In nucleotides, the CDR3 is TGTGCCAGCGGTGGATTTAGGCGATACGAGCAGTACTTC. Its protein is CASGGFRRYEQYF. Full variable domain (rest looked up from reference TRBV2 and TRBJ2-7): EPEVTQTPSHQVTQMGQEVILRCVPISNHLYFYWYRQILGQKVEFLVSFYNNEISEKSEIFDDQFSVERPDGSNFTLKIRSTKLEDSAMYFCASGGFRRYEQYFGPGTRLTVT.